This TCR beta chain derives from a study of blood T cell repertoires in COVID-19. V lost 2 bases, J lost 0 bases, and 17 bases lay in between. The V gene's germline CDR1 is SGHTA and CDR2 FQGNSA. The CDR3 length is 19 residues. The method was immunoSEQ multiplex PCR; TCRdb's version includes in-frame clones alone and lacks a portion of them. The data contain 55,000 to 80,000 clones, about four fifths of them singletons. This receptor was identified in a human donor in a cohort sampled during active COVID-19. The sample was peripheral blood. This chain links TRBV7-2 with TRBJ2-6; no reliable D call. CDR3 DNA: TGTGCCAGCAGCTTAATGATGGGCCTACTTCTCTCTGGGGCCAACGTCCTGACTTTC. Translated, it gives CASSLMMGLLLSGANVLTF.